This T cell receptor beta chain was identified during a study of vaccination and CD4 T cells after COVID-19. Study overall: Comprising six males and four females, the convalescent participants counted two Hispanic individuals among them. Cultures serving as controls received a peptide pool (CEFX or HIV-1 Nef) or no peptide.

The Oncomine TCR Beta short-read assay was applied to DNA of cultured CD4+ T cells. Genomic DNA from cultured CD4+ T cells was extracted. TCRdb fed the PCR reads into MiXCR, producing one record per CDR3 protein. The sample records 15,000 to 16,000 distinct CDR3 sequences, more than 70% being singletons. Treatment: roughly ten-day PBMC culture with coronavirus spike peptide pools or control peptides (ViraFEST assay). Findings and limits, study-wide: The study examined relatively few convalescent patients and included no early post-infection timepoints.

This clonotype was detected once. Its antigen is as yet unknown. The CDR3 covers 13 residues. The V and J ends lost 3 bases and 7 bases respectively, with 11 bases between them. CDR1 is ENHRY and CDR2 is SYGVKD in the germline V gene. The material sequenced was CD4+ T cells from blood, cultured in vitro. V and J are TRBV10-3 and TRBJ2-3; weak D call: TRBD2 (5 bases). The clonotype comes from a human donor who had recovered from COVID-19. CDR3 residues: CAISEISGNTQYF. The CDR3 DNA follows: TGTGCCATCAGTGAAATTTCGGGGAATACGCAGTATTTT.